This T cell receptor beta chain appears in the sequencing data of a study of lymphopenia after photon versus proton radiotherapy. Study-wide results and caveats: Post-nadir diversity loss with photons came from oligoclonal expansion, particularly CD8+ Temra cells.

Profiled with immunoSEQ multiplex PCR; TCRdb holds only in-frame clones, not every one. This sample has roughly 36,000 clones, with roughly 88% found just once. A note on this clone: Its specificity is unknown.

The V end lost 1 base, the J end lost 0 bases, and 1 base lay between the germline ends. In germline, CDR1 is SGHKS, CDR2 YYEKEE (reference sequence). This CDR3 region has 12 residues. The sequence derives from a woman in her 50s with pancreatic cancer. Sample: peripheral blood, taken from a patient treated with photon-based radiotherapy. The J gene is TRBJ1-1, the V gene TRBV5-5, with D unresolved. CDR3 protein: CASSLLNTEAFF. The CDR3 DNA follows: TGTGCCAGCAGCTTGTTGAACACTGAAGCTTTCTTT.